What follows are 22 T cell receptor beta chains derived from one specimen sequenced in a study of blood T cells in healthy people across ages. Next came a second PCR, run for about 7 to 12 cycles, which used a sample-barcoded 5' primer along with a J-beta primer mix. TCRdb fed the 5' RACE reads into MiXCR, producing one record per CDR3 protein. Of 1.5 million to 2 million distinct CDR3 sequences listed, roughly 30% were seen once; the top ten hold about 8%. The sample comprised blood. The source is a woman aged 25 to 39 in good health.

Worth noting for this clonotype: A much larger clone sits a single nucleotide away, making a read error possible. The chain combines TRBV7-3 with TRBJ2-5; TRBD2 aligns across 13 bases. Germline V lookup: CDR1 SGHTA, CDR2 FQGTGA. This CDR3 is built from 15 residues. The CDR3 loop reads CACSSGLAGDETQYF. The DNA for the CDR3 is TGTGCCTGCAGCTCCGGACTAGCGGGGGATGAGACCCAGTACTTC.

V gene TRBV11-2 combines with J gene TRBJ2-5; 10 bases line up with TRBD1. Germline lookup yields CDR1 SGHAT and CDR2 FQNNGV. CDR3 length: 16 residues. Unmatched junction bases numbered 5, after V lost 1 base and J lost 3 bases. This CDR3 is CASSLGGTGAEETQYF. DNA of the CDR3: TGTGCCAGCAGCTTAGGGGGGACAGGGGCCGAAGAGACCCAGTACTTC. Filled out from reference TRBV11-2 and TRBJ2-5, the complete variable domain reads EAGVAQSPRYKIIEKRQSVAFWCNPISGHATLYWYQQILGQGPKLLIQFQNNGVVDDSQLPKDRFSAERLKGVDSTLKIQPAKLEDSAVYLCASSLGGTGAEETQYFGPGTRLLVL.

The gene calls are TRBV6-2 or TRBV6-3 and TRBJ2-1, with D uncertain. The CDR3 extends over 12 amino acids. The germline gives CDR1 MNHEY, CDR2 SVGEGT. Trimming took off 8 bases at V and 6 bases at J, with 11 bases between the two ends. For the CDR3, the DNA is TGTGCCAGCTATTCAGATTCCAATGAGCAGTTCTTC. Translation gives CASYSDSNEQFF.

This clonotype was picked up a small number of times. V gene TRBV6-6 combines with J gene TRBJ1-4, with D unresolved. This CDR3 has 14 amino acids. V was clipped by 3 bases and J by 3 bases, with 8 bases between them. CDR1 is MNHNY and CDR2 is SVGAGI in the germline V gene (reference sequence). In DNA, the CDR3 is TGTGCCAGCAGTTATGGGCAAGCTAATGAAAAACTGTTTTTT. Its protein product is CASSYGQANEKLFF.

This clonotype has more than one count but fewer than ten. The chain links TRBV20-1 to TRBJ2-1; 13 nucleotides align to TRBD2. Germline V CDR1 and CDR2: DFQATT, SNEGSKA (reference sequence). CDR3 length equals 17 residues. The V and J ends lost 3 bases and 2 bases, in that order; junction bases with no gene match: 7. CDR3 amino acids: CSARRKGTSGTYNEQFF. CDR3 nucleotide sequence: TGCAGTGCTAGGAGGAAAGGGACTAGCGGGACCTACAATGAGCAGTTCTTC.

The table lists this clonotype with many counts. The V and J genes are TRBV7-2 and TRBJ2-3; 9 bases map to TRBD2. CDR1 and CDR2 from the germline V gene are SGHTA and FQGNSA. V was pared by 5 bases and J by 6 bases, with 12 bases of the junction left unmatched. CDR3 length: 16 amino acids. The CDR3: CASSPWGAGGSDTQYF. The CDR3 region has the DNA TGTGCCAGCAGCCCCTGGGGCGCGGGAGGGTCGGATACGCAGTATTTT.

CDR3 nucleotides: TGTGCCAGCAGCCAAAAGGTCCCACTAGCGACCGAAGAGACCCAGTACTTC. It is translated as CASSQKVPLATEETQYF. The chain combines TRBV3-1 with TRBJ2-5, with 7 bases aligning to TRBD2. Germline V gene sequence: CDR1 LGHDT, CDR2 YNNKEL (reference sequence). V lost 2 bases to trimming and J lost 3 bases; unmatched junction nucleotides: 12. The CDR3 sequence is 17 residues long.

This clonotype was counted between two and nine times. J is TRBJ2-3 and V is TRBV19, with 8 bases lining up with TRBD1. V dropped 8 bases and J dropped 5; count of bases not matched to a gene: 6. This CDR3 is 13 amino acids long. Germline CDR1 and CDR2: LNHDA and SQIVND (reference sequence). The chain's CDR3 is CASRQGTEDTQYF. In nucleotides, the CDR3 is TGTGCCAGTCGACAGGGGACGGAAGATACGCAGTATTTT.

V usage is TRBV5-1 and J usage is TRBJ2-1; no clear D gene. V lost 1 base and J 1 base, leaving 15 bases between the germline ends. CDR3 length: 17 amino acids. CDR1 and CDR2 from the germline V gene are SGHRS and YFSETQ. CDR3 amino acids: CASSLRTTSDSYNEQFF. The CDR3 region has the DNA TGCGCCAGCAGCTTGCGTACAACCTCTGATTCCTACAATGAGCAGTTCTTC.

V and J are TRBV9 and TRBJ2-3; 7 bases agree with TRBD2. Germline V gene data show CDR1 as SGDLS and CDR2 as YYNGEE. The V segment lost 4 bases and the J segment 2 bases; nucleotides outside the gene matches: 10. The CDR3 totals 16 residues. CDR3 sequence: CASSPLLGGLTDTQYF. As DNA, the CDR3 is TGTGCCAGCAGCCCTCTTTTGGGAGGGCTCACAGATACGCAGTATTTT.

Ten or more counts support this clonotype. The V and J genes are TRBV20-1 and TRBJ2-7; D call uncertain. Germline V gene sequence: CDR1 DFQATT, CDR2 SNEGSKA (reference sequence). The V end lost 7 bases, the J end lost 3 bases, and 13 bases lay between the germline ends. There are 12 residues in the CDR3. The CDR3 coding sequence is TGCAGTGTTGTAGGTCTGAGCTACGAGCAGTACTTC. It codes for CSVVGLSYEQYF.

This CDR3 is CASSVGQSYGYTF. For the CDR3, the DNA is TGTGCCAGCAGCGTAGGGCAGAGTTATGGCTACACCTTC. The rearrangement joins TRBV9 to TRBJ1-2; D is uncertain. CDR1 SGDLS and CDR2 YYNGEE come from the germline V gene. There are 13 residues in the CDR3. Trimming took 0 bases from V and 5 from J, leaving 8 bases between them. The complete variable domain, with remaining parts taken from reference TRBV9 and TRBJ1-2, reads DSGVTQTPKHLITATGQRVTLRCSPRSGDLSVYWYQQSLDQGLQFLIQYYNGEERAKGNILERFSAQQFPDLHSELNLSSLELGDSALYFCASSVGQSYGYTFGSGTRLTVV.

This clonotype came up many times. The chain recombines TRBV6-1 with TRBJ2-6; D gene ambiguous. Between the trimmed V and J ends, which lost 5 bases and 0 bases, there was a span of 17 bases. This CDR3 is 18 amino acids long. In germline, CDR1 is MNHNS, CDR2 SASEGT. The CDR3 DNA follows: TGTGCCAGCAGTAGGACGGAAGTAGTGAGCTCTGGGGCCAACGTCCTGACTTTC. Protein: CASSRTEVVSSGANVLTF.

The chain employs TRBV12-3 or TRBV12-4 and TRBJ1-2; D is ambiguous. The CDR3 sequence is 10 residues long. V lost 8 bases to trimming and J lost 13 bases, with 14 bases between them. The DNA for the CDR3 is TGTGCCAGCGGCCCCGGTCGGGTCACCTTC. Amino acid sequence: CASGPGRVTF.

This clonotype was seen more than once but under ten times. The chain employs TRBV20-1 and TRBJ2-5; D is undetermined. The CDR3 runs to 13 residues. Germline-derived CDR1 and CDR2 are DFQATT and SNEGSKA (reference sequence). V was shortened by 6 bases and J by 3 bases, with 14 bases between the two germline ends. For the CDR3, the DNA is TGCAGTGCCCACGGAAGACCCGAAGAGACCCAGTACTTC. Translation: CSAHGRPEETQYF.

As for this clonotype: One base away lies a much larger clone, so this may be a sequencing read error. The rearrangement joins TRBV9 to TRBJ2-4; 15 nucleotides match TRBD2. The closer fit of TRBJ2-7 to the DNA end suggests the J call may be wrong. This CDR3 comprises 16 residues. Looked up from germline, CDR1 is SGDLS and CDR2 is YYNGEE. The CDR3 DNA is TGTGCCAGCGGCACCGGACTAGCGGGGGGGATATACGAGCAGTACTTC. Translated, it gives CASGTGLAGGIYEQYF.

This clonotype was seen a single time. The rearrangement joins TRBV5-1 to TRBJ2-2; D perhaps matches TRBD1 (6 bases). The CDR3 is 16 amino acids. Per germline, CDR1 SGHRS and CDR2 YFSETQ. The V end was cut by 5 bases, the J end by 4 bases, with 18 bases between. CDR3 nucleotide sequence: TGCGCCAGCAGGGGAGCAGGGGTGCTTTCCACCGGGGAGCTGTTTTTT. It yields the protein CASRGAGVLSTGELFF. Drawing the rest from reference TRBV5-1 and TRBJ2-2, the complete variable domain is KAGVTQTPRYLIKTRGQQVTLSCSPISGHRSVSWYQQTPGQGLQFLFEYFSETQRNKGNFPGRFSGRQFSNSRSEMNVSTLELGDSALYLCASRGAGVLSTGELFFGEGSRLTVL.

This clonotype came up many times. The chain links TRBV29-1 to TRBJ1-1, with a weak D call TRBD1 (5 bases). Per germline, CDR1 SQVTM and CDR2 ANQGSEA. Trimming removed 6 bases at V and 3 bases at J, with 8 bases between. The CDR3 length is 11 residues. The CDR3 spells CSVQGYTEAFF. CDR3 bases: TGCAGCGTGCAGGGCTACACTGAAGCTTTCTTT.

The chain uses TRBV12-3 or TRBV12-4 and TRBJ2-1; 8 nucleotides align to TRBD1. J gave up 5 bases and V 6 bases, and 9 bases lay outside the gene matches. This CDR3 is 15 amino acids long. The chain's CDR3 is CASSPTGDGHNEQFF. The CDR3 DNA follows: TGTGCCAGCAGCCCGACAGGGGACGGCCACAATGAGCAGTTCTTC.

The J gene is TRBJ2-3, the V gene TRBV27, with TRBD2 as a possible D gene (5 bases). The CDR3 sequence is 14 residues long. Germline-derived CDR1 and CDR2 are MNHEY and SMNVEV (reference sequence). V lost 8 bases and J 2 bases, leaving 14 bases between the germline ends. This CDR3 is CASRRTRVTDTQYF. For the CDR3, the DNA is TGTGCCAGCCGTCGAACTAGAGTCACAGATACGCAGTATTTT.

Regarding this clonotype: A single base separates this from a much larger clone, so it may be a read error. This chain connects TRBV5-5 to TRBJ2-5, with TRBD2 matching 9 bases. This CDR3 region has 15 residues. Trimming at V came to 3 bases and at J to 11 bases, leaving 14 bases not matched to a gene. Looked up from germline, CDR1 is SGHKS and CDR2 is YYEKEE (reference sequence). In DNA, the CDR3 is TGTGCCAGCAGCTCCATCCCAGCGGGGGGCGATGAGCAGTACTTC. Amino acids: CASSSIPAGGDEQYF.

In this sample, this clonotype turned up many times. CDR3 nucleotides: TGCGCCAGCAGCCAAGAGACTGGAGGGAACAATGAGCAGTTCTTC. Translating it yields CASSQETGGNNEQFF. The chain uses TRBV4-1 and TRBJ2-1; D possibly corresponds to TRBD2 (6 bases). The CDR3 length is 15 residues. V lost 0 bases and J 5 bases, leaving 11 bases between the germline ends. The germline CDR1 and CDR2 sequences are MGHRA and YSYEKL.